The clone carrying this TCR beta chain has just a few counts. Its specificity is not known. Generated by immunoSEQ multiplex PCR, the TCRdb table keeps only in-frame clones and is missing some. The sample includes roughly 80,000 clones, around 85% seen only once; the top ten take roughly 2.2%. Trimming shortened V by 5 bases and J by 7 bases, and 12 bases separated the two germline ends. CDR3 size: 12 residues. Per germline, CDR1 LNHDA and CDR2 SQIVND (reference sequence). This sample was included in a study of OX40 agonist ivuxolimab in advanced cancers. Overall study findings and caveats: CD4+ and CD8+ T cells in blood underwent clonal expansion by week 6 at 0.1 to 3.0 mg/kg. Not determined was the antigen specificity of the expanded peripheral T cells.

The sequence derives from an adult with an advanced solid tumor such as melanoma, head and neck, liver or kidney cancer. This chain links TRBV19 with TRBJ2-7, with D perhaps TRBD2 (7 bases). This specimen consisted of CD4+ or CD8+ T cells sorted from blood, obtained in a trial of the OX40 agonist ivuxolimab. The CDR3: CASSAGAREQYF. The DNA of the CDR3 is TGTGCCAGTAGTGCGGGGGCGCGGGAGCAGTACTTC. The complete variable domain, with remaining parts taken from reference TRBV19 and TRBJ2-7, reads DGGITQSPKYLFRKEGQNVTLSCEQNLNHDAMYWYRQDPGQGLRLIYYSQIVNDFQKGDIAEGYSVSREKKESFPLTVTSAQKNPTAFYLCASSAGAREQYFGPGTRLTVT.